The rows below give T cell receptor beta chains drawn from one sample of a study of T cell changes during pregnancy in multiple sclerosis. Using immunoSEQ multiplex PCR, the repertoire was profiled, and TCRdb retains in-frame clones only, with some absent. The table includes about 73,000 clones, approximately 92% detected once. The sequenced sample was peripheral blood, obtained in the third trimester of pregnancy. Receptors originate from a female donor in good health, enrolled as a control in a pregnancy study. CDR3s leave out the opening cysteine and the closing phenylalanine or tryptophan. Expanded clones get a size class; other rows say once, few or many, or leave the size out.

J,V,size,CDR3
TRBJ1-2,TRBV27,-,ASSLSLGTGVSDGYT
TRBJ2-5,TRBV18,-,ASSPRWTQQETQY
TRBJ2-7,TRBV6-1,once,ASGTSGSSYEQY
TRBJ1-2,TRBV10-3,-,AISESADSGYGYT
TRBJ1-2,TRBV4-3,-,ASSQDRTERVFGYT
TRBJ1-6,TRBV23-1,-,ASSQTSLTYSYNSPLH
TRBJ1-6,TRBV6-1,-,ASSQGFNSPLH
TRBJ1-3,TRBV15,-,ATSSVRDTIY
TRBJ2-3,TRBV19,once,ASKLAGDADTQY
TRBJ2-3,TRBV7-6,-,ASSFAGAGTDTQY
TRBJ1-2,TRBV6-5,-,ASSYRGGDGYT
TRBJ2-5,TRBV6-5,-,ASSTQGYQETQY
TRBJ2-2,TRBV2,many,ASSVGLAPGELF
TRBJ1-6,TRBV7-8,-,ASSPSGVDNSPLH
TRBJ2-1,TRBV9,-,ASSDKRGTYNEQF
TRBJ1-2,TRBV6-1,-,ASSPGVNYGYT
TRBJ2-7,TRBV5-1,-,ASSLGTASYEQY
TRBJ1-5,TRBV23-1,-,ASSQTSDNQPQH
-,TRBV6-1,-,ASSVGVSSYEQY
TRBJ2-1,TRBV29-1,-,SVSGTTVGEQF
TRBJ2-7,TRBV19,-,ASSTNRDYEQY
TRBJ1-6,TRBV2,-,ASREFGQGGSPLH
TRBJ1-2,TRBV14,once,ASRSDGSLYGYT
TRBJ1-6,TRBV6-1,-,ASSERGGSYNSPLH
TRBJ2-3,TRBV14,-,ASSYTDTQY
TRBJ2-3,TRBV6-6,-,ATLETSGFTDTQY
TRBJ2-5,TRBV18,-,ASSPVDTQETQY
TRBJ2-1,TRBV6-1,once,ASRPLAVTYNEQF
TRBJ1-6,TRBV28,-,ASSISRQGIRKGSPLH
TRBJ1-1,TRBV5-6,-,ASRAAVGGGGEAF
TRBJ1-2,TRBV4-3,-,ASSQDAMNSFGYT
TRBJ2-7,TRBV18,-,ASSRAGMENEQY
TRBJ2-5,TRBV19,-,ASSREGQETQY
TRBJ2-3,TRBV27,-,ASSLSPGIDTQY
TRBJ1-5,TRBV10-2,-,ASRAGTGNQPQH
TRBJ1-1,TRBV20-1,few,SASGETEAF
TRBJ2-1,TRBV6-6,-,ASSFTGTKNEQF
TRBJ1-2,TRBV11-2,-,ASSRISQWGYT
TRBJ1-3,TRBV4-1,-,ASSQGPRPGGRTIY
TRBJ1-6,TRBV5-4,-,ASSLEGDSPLH
TRBJ2-3,TRBV30,-,AWRAGRDRGDTQY
TRBJ2-3,TRBV27,-,ASSLAIWGTSTDTQY
TRBJ1-2,TRBV19,-,ASRRTGAGYGYT
TRBJ2-7,TRBV10-3,-,AISSDTYEQY
TRBJ2-5,TRBV5-4,once,ASHGTSAYLETQY
TRBJ2-3,TRBV13,-,ASSPWGLAGRTDTQY
TRBJ2-3,TRBV2,-,ASTTGTGTDTQY
TRBJ1-1,TRBV27,few,ASSLKPNTEAF
TRBJ2-7,TRBV5-4,-,ASSFAGNYEQY
TRBJ2-7,TRBV6-1,-,ASRTSRDYEQY
TRBJ1-1,TRBV2,-,ASSEAPRTGGTEAF
TRBJ2-7,TRBV19,-,ASSITGRNEQY
TRBJ1-2,TRBV9,-,ASSVAGQGVGGYT
TRBJ2-1,TRBV27,-,ASRPFSLAAYNEQF
TRBJ2-1,TRBV5-1,-,ASSFRPAGGRSYNEQF